This T cell receptor (beta chain) stems from a study of T cell responses to AZD1222 COVID-19 vaccine (dated by TCRdb to the early 2020s). Some background on the complete study: AZD1222 recipients with second doses at about 4 weeks or about 12 weeks were pooled, because spike-specific TCR depth and breadth did not differ between schedules. TCR sequencing covered 230 or so trial participants: approximately 200 given two doses of AZD1222 and 26 given two doses of MenACWY control vaccine. Trial participants were enrolled by age into subgroups of 18-55, 56-69 and 70-plus years, and roughly 160, 29 and 62 TCR-sequenced participants, respectively, were included in these subgroups. Summary of the overall study and its limitations: In the small 56-69-year group, the increase in depth fell short of significance, most likely because of low power. A significant rise in spike-specific TCR breadth and depth was observed after two AZD1222 doses relative to day 0 and relative to MenACWY recipients. Vaccine-associated CD4 TCRs spanned the whole spike protein, with dominant responses in regions 160-218 and 743-854. Conclusions about previously exposed vaccinees were limited because only six or seven AZD1222 recipients were SARS-CoV-2 seropositive at baseline. Because no samples from the day 14 peak response were available, repertoires could be characterized only after the peak T cell response. Nearly half of unique spike-specific TCRs reportedly recognized epitopes outside regions mutated in the B.1.351 and B.1.1.7 variants. Participants were mostly white British, with more females than males. The authors suggested clonal diversity may have been underestimated.

The time point label, as the study defines it: baseline before first vaccination. Vaccinee samples were obtained from the UK trials COV001 and COV002, which included a single-blind randomized controlled phase 2/3 trial of AZD1222 (ChAdOx1 nCoV-19) in healthy adults. Trial participant PBMC samples were collected at day 0 and day 28 after the second dose for TCRbeta chain sequencing. The germline V gene sets CDR1 to MGHDK and CDR2 to SYGVNS. The CDR3, cysteine through phenylalanine, is 15 amino acids long. Only CDR3 DNA remains: 45 bases, in frame from the first base. The junction shows trimming of 7 bases on V and 3 bases on J, and the gene matches do not reach 7 bases of it. Details on this clone: The antigen it binds to is not known. Base qualities are missing; no much larger clone stands one base away.

The CDR3 regions of human TCRbeta chains were analyzed by immunosequencing. Turning to the authors' computational methods: TCRs in the repertoires were compared against a reference library of SARS-CoV-2-specific TCRs that had been generated with the MIRA antigen-specificity platform. Breadth was defined as the fraction of unique TCRs that were SARS-CoV-2-associated. Depth was defined as the fraction of total T cells that were SARS-CoV-2-associated. Using the MIRA data, each spike-specific TCR was mapped to the spike region that the TCR reacts to and placed in a CD4 or CD8 class. Log10-transformed breadth and depth values were compared by one-way ANOVA with Sidak's multiple comparisons tests. Sourced from immuneACCESS, this table was stored by TCRdb with only in-frame sequences that have V and J called. A share of the clones is absent; for the studies checked, an unresolved V gene accounts for under half, and the remainder has no known explanation. V, J and clone size reflect that table, while D and trimming were determined from the DNA. The sample table contains around 100,000 clones; only one count was recorded for around 95% of them. The ten largest clones represent 2.2% of the sample.

The chain is assembled from TRBV25-1 and TRBJ2-1; 9 bases in the middle match TRBD1. Sequences were derived from peripheral blood, sampled on day 0 of AZD1222 vaccination. The sequence came from an adult in good health. The DNA reads TGTGCCAGCACCGACGGGACAGGGTTCTACAATGAGCAGTTCTTC. Its translation reads: CASTDGTGFYNEQFF. Reference TRBV25-1 and TRBJ2-1 proteins supply the regions before and after the CDR3; the full variable domain is: EADIYQTPRYLVIGTGKKITLECSQTMGHDKMYWYQQDPGMELHLIHYSYGVNSTEKGDLSSESTVSRIRTEHFPLTLESARPSHTSQYLCASTDGTGFYNEQFFGPGTRLTVL.